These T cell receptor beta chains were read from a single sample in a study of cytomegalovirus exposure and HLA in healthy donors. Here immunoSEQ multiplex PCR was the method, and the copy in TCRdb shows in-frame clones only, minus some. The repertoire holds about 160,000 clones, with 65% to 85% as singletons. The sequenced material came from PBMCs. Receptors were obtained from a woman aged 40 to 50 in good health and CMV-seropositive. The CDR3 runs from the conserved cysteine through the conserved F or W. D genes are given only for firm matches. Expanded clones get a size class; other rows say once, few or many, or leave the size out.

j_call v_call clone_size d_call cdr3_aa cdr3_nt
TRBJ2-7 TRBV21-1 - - CASSKALGTGYEQYF TGTGCCAGCAGCAAAGCGCTCGGGACAGGGTACGAGCAGTACTTC
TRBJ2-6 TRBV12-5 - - CASGQTGANGLTF TGTGCTAGTGGCCAGACTGGGGCCAACGGCCTGACTTTC
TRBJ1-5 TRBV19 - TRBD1 CASSDRADQPQHF TGTGCCAGTAGTGACAGGGCCGATCAGCCCCAGCATTTT
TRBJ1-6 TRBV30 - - CAWRPGHNFFSLHF TGTGCCTGGCGCCCGGGACATAACTTTTTTAGCCTCCACTTT
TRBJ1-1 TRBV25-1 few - CASKGGNTEAFF TGTGCCAGCAAAGGCGGCAACACTGAAGCTTTCTTT
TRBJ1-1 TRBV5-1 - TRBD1 CASSLDRGRVNTEAFF TGCGCCAGCAGCTTAGACAGGGGGCGGGTGAACACTGAAGCTTTCTTT
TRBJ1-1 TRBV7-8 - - CASSSSGGVTEAFF TGTGCCAGCAGCTCGTCCGGAGGAGTCACTGAAGCTTTCTTT
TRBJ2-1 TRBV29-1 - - CSVASSSYNEQFF TGCAGCGTTGCCTCGAGCTCCTACAATGAGCAGTTCTTC
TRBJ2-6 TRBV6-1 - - CASKLSGANVLTF TGTGCCAGCAAACTAAGCGGGGCCAACGTCCTGACTTTC
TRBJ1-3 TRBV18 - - CASSPYPDVTSGNTIYF TGTGCCAGCTCACCCTACCCCGACGTGACTTCTGGAAACACCATATATTTT
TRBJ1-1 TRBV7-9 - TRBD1 CSSSLAGQGRIMNTEAFF TGTTCCAGCAGCTTAGCAGGACAGGGGCGTATCATGAACACTGAAGCTTTCTTT
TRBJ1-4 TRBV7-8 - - CASSSDEKLFF TGTGCCAGCAGCAGCGATGAAAAACTGTTTTTT
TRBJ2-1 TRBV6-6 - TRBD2 CASRTGGRSYNEQFF TGTGCCAGCAGAACGGGGGGACGCTCCTACAATGAGCAGTTCTTC
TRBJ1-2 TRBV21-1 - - CASSNNPSRGYTF TGTGCCAGCAGCAACAACCCATCCCGGGGCTACACCTTC
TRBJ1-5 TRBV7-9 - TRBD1 CSSSLGTDNQPQHF TGTTCCAGCAGCCTCGGGACAGACAATCAGCCCCAGCATTTT
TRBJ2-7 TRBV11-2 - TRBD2 CASSLPGPGTSFEQYF TGTGCCAGCAGCCTACCAGGACCGGGGACTAGCTTCGAGCAGTACTTC
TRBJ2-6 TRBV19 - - CASSMERQQGSGANGLTF TGTGCCAGTAGTATGGAACGTCAGCAGGGCTCTGGGGCCAACGGCCTGACTTTC
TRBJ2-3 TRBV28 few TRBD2 CASSGRGLATDTQYF TGTGCCAGCTCTGGGAGGGGACTAGCAACAGATACGCAGTATTTT
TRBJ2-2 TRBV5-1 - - CASSARIPGELFF TGCGCCAGCAGCGCCAGGATTCCCGGGGAGCTGTTTTTT
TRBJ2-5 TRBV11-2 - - CASSLEQQETQYF TGTGCCAGCAGCCTAGAACAACAAGAGACCCAGTACTTC
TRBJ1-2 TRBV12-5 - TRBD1 CASGEPGGRGYTF TGTGCTAGTGGTGAGCCAGGGGGTCGTGGCTACACCTTC
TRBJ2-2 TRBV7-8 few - CASSLVSGTGELFF TGTGCCAGCAGCTTAGTGTCGGGAACCGGGGAGCTGTTTTTT
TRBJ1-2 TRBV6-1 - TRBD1 CASIYLGGDYGYTF TGTGCCAGCATTTATTTAGGGGGCGACTATGGCTACACCTTC
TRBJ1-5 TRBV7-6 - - CASRGGLDQPQHF TGTGCCAGTCGCGGGGGCCTGGATCAGCCCCAGCATTTT
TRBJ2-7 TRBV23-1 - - CASSQSPRVRGDSFDEQYF TGCGCCAGCAGTCAATCGCCGCGAGTCCGGGGAGACTCATTTGACGAGCAGTACTTC
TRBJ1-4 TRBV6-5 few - CASSSFSAEKLFF TGTGCCAGCAGTTCTTTCAGTGCAGAAAAACTGTTTTTT
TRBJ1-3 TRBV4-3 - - CASSLLGADGNTIYF TGCGCCAGCAGCCTCCTAGGGGCTGATGGGAACACCATATATTTT
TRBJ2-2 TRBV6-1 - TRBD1 CASSEPPQGAVTGELFF TGTGCCAGCAGTGAACCCCCGCAGGGGGCAGTCACCGGGGAGCTGTTTTTT
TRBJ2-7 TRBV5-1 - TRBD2 CASSERGGYYEQYF TGCGCCAGCAGCGAGCGGGGGGGTTACTACGAGCAGTACTTC
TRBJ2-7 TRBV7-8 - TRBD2 CASSSVGGYEQYF TGTGCCAGCAGCTCCGTGGGGGGGTACGAGCAGTACTTC
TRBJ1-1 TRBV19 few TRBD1 CASTYQGAGRTTMNTEAFF TGTGCCAGTACCTATCAGGGGGCCGGACGAACCACGATGAACACTGAAGCTTTCTTT
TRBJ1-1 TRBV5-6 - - CASSLVSGTGSTEAFF TGTGCCAGCAGCTTGGTCTCGGGGACCGGGAGCACTGAAGCTTTCTTT
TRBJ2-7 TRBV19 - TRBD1 CASSSSAGGHSEQYF TGTGCCAGTAGCTCCTCGGCAGGGGGCCATTCGGAGCAGTACTTC
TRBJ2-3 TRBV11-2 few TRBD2 CASSLEGAGVDTQYF TGTGCCAGCAGCTTAGAAGGGGCGGGGGTAGATACGCAGTATTTT
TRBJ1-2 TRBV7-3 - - CASSKQAGGVYGYTF TGTGCCAGCAGCAAACAGGCCGGGGGGGTCTATGGCTACACCTTC
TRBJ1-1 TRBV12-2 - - CASRLTGTGETEAFF TGTGCAAGTCGCTTAACCGGGACAGGGGAAACTGAAGCTTTCTTT
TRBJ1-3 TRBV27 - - CASRQGSASGNTIYF TGTGCCAGCAGGCAGGGTTCAGCCTCTGGAAACACCATATATTTT
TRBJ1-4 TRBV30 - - CAWNSIYRREDEKLFF TGTGCCTGGAACAGTATCTACAGGAGGGAGGATGAAAAACTGTTTTTT
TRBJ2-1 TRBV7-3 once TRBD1 CASSRTGTGSLRGNEQFF TGTGCCAGCAGCCGGACCGGGACAGGGTCCCTAAGGGGCAATGAGCAGTTCTTC
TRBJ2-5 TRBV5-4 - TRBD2 CASSSKSLAGQYF TGTGCCAGCAGCTCGAAGTCCCTAGCGGGGCAATACTTC
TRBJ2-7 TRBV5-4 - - CASSLGPQSEQYF TGTGCCAGCAGCTTGGGGCCCCAATCCGAGCAGTACTTC
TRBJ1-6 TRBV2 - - CASSRPFGQSSYNSPLHF TGTGCCAGCAGCCGACCCTTTGGACAGAGCTCCTATAATTCACCCCTCCACTTT
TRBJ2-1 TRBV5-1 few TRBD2 CASSLSGGYSAQFF TGCGCCAGCAGCTTAAGCGGGGGGTACTCCGCGCAGTTCTTC
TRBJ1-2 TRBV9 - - CASSPSTETGARIGYTF TGTGCCAGCAGCCCATCAACGGAAACTGGGGCGAGAATAGGCTACACCTTC
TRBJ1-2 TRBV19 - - CASSIDRGRYGYTF TGTGCCAGTAGTATAGACAGGGGACGATATGGCTACACCTTC
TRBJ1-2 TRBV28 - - CASSRHANYGYTF TGTGCCAGCAGTCGACATGCGAACTATGGCTACACCTTC
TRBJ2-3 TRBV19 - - CASSIDLSAGQDTQYF TGTGCCAGTAGTATAGACCTCTCCGCGGGCCAAGATACGCAGTATTTT
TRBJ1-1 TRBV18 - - CASSDKTGTEAFF TGTGCCAGCTCAGATAAGACAGGAACCGAAGCTTTCTTT
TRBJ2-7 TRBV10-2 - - CASTRTGNSYEQYF TGCGCCAGCACCCGGACGGGAAACTCCTACGAGCAGTACTTC
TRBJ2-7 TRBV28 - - CASSSQVQGSYEQYF TGTGCCAGCAGTTCCCAAGTACAGGGATCCTACGAGCAGTACTTC
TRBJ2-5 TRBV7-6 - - CASSPDRRGQETQYF TGTGCCAGCAGCCCCGACCGGCGGGGACAAGAGACCCAGTACTTC